These T cell receptor beta chains were read from a single sample in a study of T-cell memory formation after mild COVID-19. MiXCR was run by TCRdb on the 5' RACE reads, yielding one entry per CDR3 protein. The sample holds roughly 250,000 distinct CDR3 sequences; roughly 17% are singletons and the top ten take 22%. Material for sequencing was PBMCs or a T cell subset sorted from them (not recorded which). Receptor source: a man aged 18 to 30 who had mild COVID-19 (a few samples of this study predate the infection). Cell type and time point are not known. Each CDR3 is given with its conserved first and last residue. The D gene is left open where the match is weak. The size of a clone is reported for some rows only, either as once, few or many, or as a class for expanded clones.

d_gene	v_gene	j_gene	abundance	CDR3nt	CDR3aa
NA	TRBV4-1	TRBJ2-5	few	TGCGCCAGCAGCCAAGATCCAGGGGCTCAAGAGACCCAGTACTTC	CASSQDPGAQETQYF
NA	TRBV18	TRBJ1-6	NA	TGTGCCAGCTCACCACCCGGGACTAATTCCCCCCTCCACTTT	CASSPPGTNSPLHF
TRBD2	TRBV7-2	TRBJ2-1	few	TGTGCCAGCAGCTTACAGCGGGGGGGGTGGAATGAGCAGTTCTTC	CASSLQRGGWNEQFF
TRBD1	TRBV2	TRBJ2-6	few	TGTGCCAGCAGGCCGGGACAGGGCTACTCTGGGGCCAACGTCCTGACTTTC	CASRPGQGYSGANVLTF
TRBD1	TRBV7-8	TRBJ1-4	NA	TGTGCCAGCAGCTTAGGAACAGGGGCGGGCGAAAAACTGTTTTTT	CASSLGTGAGEKLFF
TRBD1	TRBV2	TRBJ1-1	few	TGTGCCAGCAGTGAAGCTAGGGACAGGGGCCCTGAAGCTTTCTTT	CASSEARDRGPEAFF
NA	TRBV5-1	TRBJ1-2	NA	TGCGCCAGCAGCCCCGAGAAAGGGGTCTATGGCTACACCTTC	CASSPEKGVYGYTF
NA	TRBV7-7	TRBJ1-1	few	TGTGCCAGCAGCTTTGGGACTGAAGCTTTCTTT	CASSFGTEAFF
NA	TRBV20-1	TRBJ1-1	NA	TGCAGTGCTCCCCTTCGGACAGACATGAACACTGAAGCTTTCTTT	CSAPLRTDMNTEAFF
NA	TRBV6-6	TRBJ1-6	many	TGTGCCAGCAGTTACATCGAGAATTCACCCCTCCACTTT	CASSYIENSPLHF
TRBD2	TRBV20-1	TRBJ2-5	few	TGCAGTGCTAGTCGGGGGGAGGGTCCGAAGAACTTC	CSASRGEGPKNF
TRBD1	TRBV7-2	TRBJ2-7	many	TGTGCCAGCACCCCGACAGGGGGCGGATTTGGGGCTTCCTACGAGCAGTACTTC	CASTPTGGGFGASYEQYF
NA	TRBV5-1	TRBJ2-1	many	TGCGCCAGCAGCGCAGGACGGACCTTGGATGAGCAGTTCTTC	CASSAGRTLDEQFF
NA	TRBV7-9	TRBJ2-7	few	TGTGCCAGCAGCTTATCCCCCACGAATCAGGAGGGCCCCTACGAGCAGTACTTC	CASSLSPTNQEGPYEQYF
NA	TRBV12-3/TRBV12-4	TRBJ2-3	NA	TGTGCCAGCAGTTTTGTGCTAATTACGCAGTATTTT	CASSFVLITQYF
TRBD1	TRBV18	TRBJ1-2	NA	TGTGCCAGCTCACCTAGACAGGGCCCGGACTATGGCTACACCTTC	CASSPRQGPDYGYTF
NA	TRBV21-1	TRBJ1-2	NA	TGTGCCAGCAGTCCGGGACGGACCTATGGCTACACCTTC	CASSPGRTYGYTF
NA	TRBV12-3/TRBV12-4	TRBJ1-6	many	TGTGCCAGCAGTTTCCGGGACACCGCCGCCCTCCACTTT	CASSFRDTAALHF
NA	TRBV28	TRBJ1-1	NA	TGTGCCAGCCAAGTGACGAACACTGAAGCTTTCTTT	CASQVTNTEAFF
NA	TRBV10-3	TRBJ1-4	few	TGTGCCATCAGTGATGGGGGTGAAAAACTGTTTTTT	CAISDGGEKLFF
TRBD1	TRBV7-2	TRBJ1-2	many	TGTGCCAGCAGCCCGGGACAGAGCTATGGCTACACCTTC	CASSPGQSYGYTF
NA	TRBV5-1	TRBJ2-1	few	TGCGCCAGCAGCTTGGCCATGGCGGGGGCAGAGCAGTTCTTC	CASSLAMAGAEQFF
NA	TRBV5-5	TRBJ1-5	NA	TGTGCCAGCAGTCGTAGTGATAGGACACAGCGAAATCAGCCCCAGCATTTT	CASSRSDRTQRNQPQHF
NA	TRBV6-2/TRBV6-3	TRBJ1-5	few	TGTGCCAGCAGTTCCCAATACAGAGTTAGCAATCAGCCCCAGCATTTT	CASSSQYRVSNQPQHF
TRBD2	TRBV6-2/TRBV6-3	TRBJ2-5	NA	TGTGCCAGCAGTTTTGTCCTTGAGCGGGGGGTTCAAGAGACCCAGTACTTC	CASSFVLERGVQETQYF
NA	TRBV25-1	TRBJ2-7	NA	TGTGCCAGCAGTCAAGGGGGGGTGGCGTTGTACGAGCAGTACTTC	CASSQGGVALYEQYF
NA	TRBV4-1	TRBJ1-2	NA	TGCGCCAGCAGCCACCCCGGCAGGGACTATGGCTATGGCTACACCTTC	CASSHPGRDYGYGYTF
TRBD1	TRBV7-6	TRBJ2-3	few	TGTGCCAGCAGCCCTTGGACAGGGGTGAATACGCAGTATTTT	CASSPWTGVNTQYF
TRBD2	TRBV7-3	TRBJ2-7	few	TGTGCCAGCAGCTCGGGACTAGCGGGGGGCGGCTACGAGCAGTACTTC	CASSSGLAGGGYEQYF
NA	TRBV12-3/TRBV12-4	TRBJ2-2	NA	TGTGCCAGCAGTTTGGTATCAGGGGCCACCGGGGAGCTGTTTTTT	CASSLVSGATGELFF
NA	TRBV12-3/TRBV12-4	TRBJ2-3	many	TGTGCCAGCAGTTTAGGGGGGGGCGACCACCTCGGGCAGTATTTT	CASSLGGGDHLGQYF
NA	TRBV6-6	TRBJ2-5	few	TGTGCCAGCAGTTCGGGGGCCGGCCAAGAGACCCAGTACTTC	CASSSGAGQETQYF
NA	TRBV6-5	TRBJ1-1	NA	TGTGCCAGCAGTCCCGGGACATCAACGTACACTGAAGCTTTCTTT	CASSPGTSTYTEAFF
TRBD2	TRBV20-1	TRBJ2-7	NA	TGCAGTGGGGCCCGACGGACTAGCGGGACCTACGAGCAGTACTTC	CSGARRTSGTYEQYF
NA	TRBV15	TRBJ2-2	many	TGTGCCACCAGCAAATTAGGGGAGCTGTTTTTT	CATSKLGELFF
NA	TRBV7-3	TRBJ1-1	NA	TGTGCCAGCAGCTTCCTCAGGGAGACTGAAGCTTTCTTT	CASSFLRETEAFF
NA	TRBV7-9	TRBJ1-2	few	TGTGCCAGCAGCTTAAGGTCCGACAACTATGGCTACACCTTC	CASSLRSDNYGYTF
NA	TRBV3-1	TRBJ1-5	NA	TGTGCCAGCAGCCAGTCCTCCAGCAATCAGCCCCAGCATTTT	CASSQSSSNQPQHF
TRBD2	TRBV7-2	TRBJ2-5	NA	TGTGCCAGCAGCATTACTAGCGGGGGGGGTGAGACCCAGTACTTC	CASSITSGGGETQYF
TRBD1	TRBV28	TRBJ1-3	few	TGTGCCAGCAGCTCGGGACAGGGAGTGGTTTCTGGAAACACCATATATTTT	CASSSGQGVVSGNTIYF
TRBD1	TRBV7-2	TRBJ2-7	few	TGTGCCAGCAGTTTTGGCTCGACAGGGGCCCCCTACGAGCAGTACTTC	CASSFGSTGAPYEQYF
NA	TRBV4-2	TRBJ1-5	few	TGTGCCAGCAGCCAAGACAGGGTGGGAGTGCCCCAGCATTTT	CASSQDRVGVPQHF
TRBD1	TRBV29-1	TRBJ2-2	NA	TGCAGCGCTGATGGGACAGGGGACGGGGACACCGGGGAGCTGTTTTTT	CSADGTGDGDTGELFF
NA	TRBV11-2	TRBJ2-1	few	TGTGCCAGCAGCCCCCAGTGGTATCCGGGTGAGCAGTTCTTC	CASSPQWYPGEQFF
TRBD1	TRBV7-9	TRBJ1-4	few	TGTGCCAGCAGCCCGCCGGGACAGGGCACTGAAAAACTGTTTTTT	CASSPPGQGTEKLFF
TRBD1	TRBV6-5	TRBJ2-5	once	TGTGCCAGCAGTCTCCTCGGGACAGGGTCACTTGAGACCCAGTACTTC	CASSLLGTGSLETQYF
TRBD1	TRBV7-9	TRBJ1-2	NA	TGTGCCAGCAGCACCGGGACAGCCCTTTATGGCTACACCTTC	CASSTGTALYGYTF
TRBD1	TRBV20-1	TRBJ1-2	many	TGCAGTGCTTCAACCGGGACAGTTACCTATGGCTACACCTTC	CSASTGTVTYGYTF